This entry lists 5 T cell receptor beta chains sequenced from one sample in a study of blood T cells in healthy people across ages. Primers used in a second PCR of roughly 6 to 11 cycles were a sample-barcoded 5' primer and a J-beta primer mix. TCRdb ran MiXCR on the 5' RACE reads and lists one entry per CDR3 protein. The table records hundreds of thousands of distinct CDR3 sequences, roughly 26% of them present only once. The sequenced sample was blood. These receptors all stem from a woman over 75 in good health.

This clonotype showed up just a few times. This may stem from a read error, because a much larger clone lies one nucleotide away. V usage is TRBV6-6 and J usage is TRBJ2-5, with TRBD1 matching over 7 bases. Germline V lookup: CDR1 MNHNY, CDR2 SVGAGI (reference sequence). J was trimmed by 11 bases and V by 0 bases; bases with no gene match: 15. The CDR3 has 16 residues. Written as DNA, the CDR3 is TGTGCCAGCAGTTACTCGGGGCAGGGGGTTAGTATAGAGCAGTACTTC. This codes for CASSYSGQGVSIEQYF.

In this sample, this clonotype turned up once. The chain carries TRBV20-1 and TRBJ2-3; TRBD1 matches 8 bases. The CDR3 spans 14 residues. CDR1 DFQATT and CDR2 SNEGSKA come from the germline V gene (reference sequence). V lost 6 bases to trimming and J lost 3 bases; unmatched junction nucleotides: 8. The CDR3 DNA reads TGCAGTGCAGTGTACCAGGGGGCAACAGATACGCAGTATTTT. Its translation: CSAVYQGATDTQYF.

The gene calls are TRBV20-1 and TRBJ1-6; tentative D call: TRBD1 (5 bases). The CDR3 has 14 amino acids. V was trimmed by 1 base and J by 7 bases, leaving 11 bases between them. CDR1 and CDR2 (germline): DFQATT, SNEGSKA (reference sequence). In DNA, the CDR3 is TGCAGTGCTAGAGTGACAGCTGTCAATTCACCCCTCCACTTT. Translated: CSARVTAVNSPLHF.

V gene TRBV11-2 combines with J gene TRBJ2-1, with 9 bases aligning to TRBD2. Germline V CDR1 and CDR2: SGHAT, FQNNGV. J was trimmed by 2 bases and V by 5 bases; bases with no gene match: 13. This CDR3 comprises 18 residues. CDR3 DNA sequence: TGTGCCAGCAGCCCTGCCGAGGGCGGGGGGGTTACCTACAATGAGCAGTTCTTC. Protein product: CASSPAEGGGVTYNEQFF.

This clonotype appeared a few times. This may stem from a read error, because a much larger clone lies one nucleotide away. The J gene is TRBJ2-1, the V gene TRBV3-1; a possible D gene is TRBD1 (6 bases). The CDR3 has 12 residues. Germline CDR1 LGHDT, CDR2 YNNKEL (reference sequence). CDR3 nucleotides: TGTGCCAGCAGCCAAACAGGGTTTGAGCGGTTCTTC. It yields the protein CASSQTGFERFF.